The clone carrying this TCR beta chain was seen at least ten times. This CDR3 has 16 residues. Germline V gene data show CDR1 as LGHDT and CDR2 as YNNKEL (reference sequence). Trimming took off 0 bases at V and 2 bases at J, with 12 bases between the two ends. The sample belongs to a study of neurological immune-mediated disorders. TCRdb re-called the 5' RACE reads through MiXCR, storing one row per CDR3 protein. Of roughly 30,000 distinct CDR3 sequences in the sample, roughly 25% were seen once. The V call is TRBV3-1, the J call TRBJ2-3; the D gene is possibly TRBD2 (5 bases). The TCR originated in a man in his fifties with HTLV-1-associated myelopathy (HAM/TSP). Sequenced sample: CD4+ T cells from blood. The CDR3 DNA reads TGTGCCAGCAGCCAAGATCCCGGACTCCTCACAGATACGCAGTATTTT. Protein sequence: CASSQDPGLLTDTQYF.